The 18 T cell receptor beta chains below all came from one sample that was sequenced in a study of technical replicates of blood from a handful of donors. Profiled with immunoSEQ multiplex PCR; TCRdb holds only in-frame clones, not every one. Of roughly 70,000 clones listed, just over 90% are singletons. The sequenced sample was T cells isolated from PBMCs. The receptors were sampled from a human donor in good health.

The chain recombines TRBV30 with TRBJ1-3, with 7 bases lining up with TRBD1. Germline V gene lookup returns CDR1 GTSNPN and CDR2 SVGIG (reference sequence). The CDR3 is 13 residues long. V gave up 4 bases and J gave up 6 bases; unmatched junction bases: 6. The CDR3 is CAWNRDSENTIYF. The CDR3, as DNA: TGTGCCTGGAACCGGGACAGCGAAAACACCATATATTTT.

For the CDR3, the DNA is TGTGCCTGGATACCGGCGGGGGGGTTTACCGGGGAGCTGTTTTTT. It encodes CAWIPAGGFTGELFF. V gene TRBV30 combines with J gene TRBJ2-2, with 9 bases aligning to TRBD2. The CDR3 extends over 15 amino acids. V gave up 4 bases and J gave up 5 bases; unmatched junction bases: 8. Germline lookup yields CDR1 GTSNPN and CDR2 SVGIG (reference sequence).

V usage is TRBV28 and J usage is TRBJ2-7, with 9 bases that match TRBD2. The CDR3 is 15 residues long. Germline trimming cut 2 bases from V and 3 bases from J; bases unmatched to any gene: 5. Germline V CDR1 and CDR2: MDHEN, SYDVKM. CDR3 coding DNA: TGTGCCAGCAGTTTACGGGTGCGGGAGGGCTACGAGCAGTACTTC. It codes for CASSLRVREGYEQYF. The variable domain in full, completed from reference TRBV28 and TRBJ2-7, reads DVKVTQSSRYLVKRTGEKVFLECVQDMDHENMFWYRQDPGLGLRLIYFSYDVKMKEKGDIPEGYSVSREKKERFSLILESASTNQTSMYLCASSLRVREGYEQYFGPGTRLTVT.

The rearrangement links TRBV7-9 to TRBJ1-2; 7 positions match TRBD1. The CDR3 is 12 amino acids. Germline CDR1 SEHNR, CDR2 FQNEAQ (reference sequence). Trimming at V came to 4 bases and at J to 6 bases, leaving 2 bases not matched to a gene. CDR3 in DNA: TGTGCCAGCAGCTGGGGACAGAATGGCTACACCTTC. It codes for CASSWGQNGYTF.

V gene TRBV30 combines with J gene TRBJ1-5; no firm D call. The CDR3 consists of 13 residues. Germline V gene sequence: CDR1 GTSNPN, CDR2 SVGIG (reference sequence). V was cut by 4 bases and J by 7 bases, with 14 bases left in between. CDR3 nucleotide sequence: TGTGCCTGGACTACTCCCACCGGGCAGCCCCAGCATTTT. Protein: CAWTTPTGQPQHF.

This clone was observed a single time. The CDR3: CASSQGSWLAAYNEQFF. In nucleotides, the CDR3 is TGTGCCAGCAGCCAAGGATCGTGGCTAGCGGCCTACAATGAGCAGTTCTTC. The chain is built from TRBV14 and TRBJ2-1; TRBD2 matches at 7 bases. From germline, CDR1 is SGHDN and CDR2 FVKESK. With V trimmed by 1 base and J by 2 bases, 8 bases remained unmatched. The CDR3 is 17 amino acids.

The chain has TRBV11-2 and TRBJ2-6; weak D call: TRBD1 (6 bases). Germline V gives CDR1 SGHAT, CDR2 FQNNGV. Trimming removed 0 bases from V and 0 bases from J, with 12 bases in between. The CDR3 is 18 residues long. The CDR3 is CASSLDRGYLSGANVLTF. The DNA for the CDR3 is TGTGCCAGCAGCTTAGATAGGGGGTACCTCTCTGGGGCCAACGTCCTGACTTTC.

The V call is TRBV19, the J call TRBJ2-7, with D possibly matching TRBD2 (6 bases). The CDR3 length is 16 residues. Trimming stripped 6 bases from V and 0 bases from J, with 18 bases between. The germline CDR1 and CDR2 sequences are LNHDA and SQIVND (reference sequence). For the CDR3, the DNA is TGTGCCAGTAGCACGAGATATAGGACTAACTCCTACGAGCAGTACTTC. It encodes CASSTRYRTNSYEQYF.

The J gene is TRBJ2-1, the V gene TRBV10-2; 12 bases match TRBD2. The trim removed 6 bases at V and 5 bases at J, leaving 5 bases unmatched. CDR1 is WSHSY and CDR2 is SAAADI in the germline V gene. The CDR3 runs 15 residues. CDR3 in amino acids: CASRSLAGGNNEQFF. The CDR3 coding sequence is TGCGCCAGCAGATCACTAGCGGGAGGAAACAATGAGCAGTTCTTC.

The chain couples TRBV4-1 to TRBJ2-2; TRBD2 matches 7 bases. The CDR3 has 19 amino acids. Germline values: CDR1 MGHRA, CDR2 YSYEKL. J lost 8 bases, V lost 4 bases, and 22 bases had no gene match. DNA for the CDR3: TGCGCCAGCAGCCGGCCGGGACTACCAGTACAACGGTTGGCGGGGGAGCTGTTTTTT. Translation: CASSRPGLPVQRLAGELFF.

Turning to this clone: Other DNA variants within this sample encode the same CDR3. This sequence joins TRBV5-1 and TRBJ2-1; 7 bases align to TRBD1. The germline gives CDR1 SGHRS, CDR2 YFSETQ. CDR3 length: 15 residues. The V and J ends lost 0 bases and 2 bases, in that order; junction bases with no gene match: 2. The CDR3 sequence is CASSLEQGAYNEQFF. CDR3 nucleotide sequence: TGCGCCAGCAGCTTGGAGCAGGGGGCCTACAATGAGCAGTTCTTC.

The chain carries TRBV4-2 and TRBJ2-4, with 8 positions matching TRBD1. V gave up 4 bases and J gave up 6 bases; unmatched junction bases: 11. The CDR3 length is 16 residues. Germline V CDR1 and CDR2: LGHNA, YNFKEQ. The CDR3 reads CASSPTGQGLLNIQYF. The CDR3 region has the DNA TGTGCCAGCAGCCCGACCGGACAGGGTCTTCTAAACATTCAGTACTTC.

The chain joins TRBV7-8 to TRBJ2-7; 7 bases agree with TRBD2. The CDR3 runs to 16 residues. V dropped 2 bases and J dropped 3; count of bases not matched to a gene: 10. Germline values: CDR1 SGHVS, CDR2 FQNEAQ. CDR3 nucleotides: TGTGCCAGCAGCTTAACCCGGGGAGGGTTGGACTACGAGCAGTACTTC. Translating gives CASSLTRGGLDYEQYF.

The chain carries TRBV10-1 and TRBJ2-7; 11 bases line up with TRBD2. CDR3 length equals 17 residues. CDR1 and CDR2 (germline): WNHNN, SYGVQD (reference sequence). The V and J ends lost 2 bases and 0 bases, in that order; junction bases with no gene match: 6. The chain's CDR3 is CASSEPKGLAGSYEQYF. The CDR3 DNA reads as TGCGCCAGCAGTGAGCCCAAAGGACTAGCGGGCTCCTACGAGCAGTACTTC.

V and J are TRBV28 and TRBJ1-2, with TRBD1 matching over 7 bases. CDR1 and CDR2 from the germline V gene are MDHEN and SYDVKM. The ends lost 4 bases at V and 5 bases at J; junction bases unmatched: 4. This CDR3 contains 13 residues. DNA of the CDR3: TGTGCCAGCAGTTCACCGGGACAGTATGGCTACACCTTC. Translated, it gives CASSSPGQYGYTF.

The V and J genes are TRBV5-1 and TRBJ1-2, with D unclear. Germline V gene data show CDR1 as SGHRS and CDR2 as YFSETQ. Between the trimmed V and J ends, which lost 5 bases and 0 bases, there was a span of 11 bases. The CDR3 length is 14 residues. CDR3 nucleotide sequence: TGCGCCAGCAGTGGTTCAGGTACTAACTATGGCTACACCTTC. It is translated as CASSGSGTNYGYTF. Full variable domain (outside the CDR3, taken from reference TRBV5-1 and TRBJ1-2): KAGVTQTPRYLIKTRGQQVTLSCSPISGHRSVSWYQQTPGQGLQFLFEYFSETQRNKGNFPGRFSGRQFSNSRSEMNVSTLELGDSALYLCASSGSGTNYGYTFGSGTRLTVV.

The chain recombines TRBV6-1 with TRBJ1-5, with 7 bases lining up with TRBD1. CDR3 size: 16 residues. J gave up 0 bases and V 2 bases, and 4 bases lay outside the gene matches. Germline V CDR1 and CDR2: MNHNS, SASEGT. CDR3: CASSEFGTDSNQPQHF. CDR3 sequence (DNA): TGTGCCAGCAGTGAATTTGGGACAGATAGCAATCAGCCCCAGCATTTT.

This chain joins TRBV4-1 and TRBJ2-7; possible D gene TRBD2, 5 bases. The CDR3 extends over 19 amino acids. Germline values: CDR1 MGHRA, CDR2 YSYEKL. V dropped 5 bases and J dropped 3 bases, with 29 bases sitting between them. The CDR3 bases are TGCGCCAGCAGCGAACCCACTAGGAGAGCTGGAAAAAACCTCTACGAGCAGTACTTC. Residues: CASSEPTRRAGKNLYEQYF.